This T cell receptor (beta chain) stems from a study of T-cell reconstitution after alpha-beta-depleted transplantation in children. This clonotype was seen a few times. A library of TCRbeta sequences, prepared with unique molecular identifiers, was generated. TCRdb recomputed calls from the PCR reads with MiXCR, one row per CDR3 protein. The data show around 370,000 distinct CDR3 sequences, around 10% seen once. CDR1 and CDR2 (germline): MDHEN, SYDVKM. V lost 2 bases and J lost 8; bases outside the gene matches: 9. The CDR3 runs to 16 residues. The receptor was derived from a human donor who donated a stem cell graft to a child with acute lymphoblastic leukemia. The sample was PBMCs from the stem cell graft donor, taken from the stem cell graft. The chain is built from TRBV28 and TRBJ1-6, with TRBD1 matching over 7 bases. DNA of the CDR3: TGTGCCAGCAGTTTAAGGCTACAGGGGCCGGATTCACCCCTCCACTTT. As protein: CASSLRLQGPDSPLHF.